These 18 T cell receptor beta chains were sequenced from one sample in a study of T cell changes during pregnancy in multiple sclerosis. Only in-frame clones appear in the TCRdb table, and some are missing; sequencing was by immunoSEQ multiplex PCR. The sample lists fewer than 60,000 clones, more than 85% occurring once. Sample: peripheral blood, taken after pregnancy. These receptors were obtained from a female donor in good health, enrolled as a control in a pregnancy study.

The chain is built from TRBV6-1 and TRBJ1-1, with 8 positions matching TRBD1. V lost 6 bases to trimming and J lost 0 bases; unmatched junction nucleotides: 6. CDR3 length: 15 amino acids. The germline V gene encodes CDR1 MNHNS and CDR2 SASEGT. CDR3 protein: CASRRQGKLNTEAFF. CDR3 sequence (DNA): TGTGCCAGCAGGAGACAGGGGAAATTGAACACTGAAGCTTTCTTT.

The chain combines TRBV6-5 with TRBJ1-2; D unresolved. The V and J ends lost 4 bases and 8 bases respectively, with 11 bases between them. The germline V gene encodes CDR1 MNHEY and CDR2 SVGAGI. The CDR3 has 12 amino acids. CDR3 coding DNA: TGTGCCAGCAGTTCGCGGACGGGAGGCTACACCTTC. Residues: CASSSRTGGYTF.

This sequence joins TRBV19 and TRBJ2-7, with 9 bases fitting TRBD1. The V and J ends lost 8 bases and 4 bases, in that order; junction bases with no gene match: 6. Germline CDR1 LNHDA, CDR2 SQIVND (reference sequence). This CDR3 contains 13 residues. CDR3 DNA sequence: TGTGCCAGTTCGGACAGGGGAGAATACGAGCAGTACTTC. Translation gives CASSDRGEYEQYF.

This chain joins TRBV19 and TRBJ1-5, with D maybe TRBD1 (5 bases). Germline CDR1 LNHDA, CDR2 SQIVND (reference sequence). V lost 6 bases to trimming and J lost 3 bases, with 9 bases between them. The length of the CDR3 is 13 residues. The CDR3 is CASSRDFNQPQHF. CDR3 sequence (DNA): TGTGCCAGTAGCCGGGACTTCAATCAGCCCCAGCATTTT.

The chain employs TRBV7-2 and TRBJ1-1, with D possibly matching TRBD1 (6 bases). The CDR3 spans 15 residues. Trimming left V 5 bases short and J 1 base short, with 14 bases between. Germline V CDR1 and CDR2: SGHTA, FQGNSA. CDR3 residues: CASSGPTGRNTEAFF. As DNA, the CDR3 is TGTGCCAGCAGCGGTCCCACAGGGAGGAACACTGAAGCTTTCTTT.

There are a few counts of this clone. This sequence joins TRBV7-8 and TRBJ1-5, with D unclear. The germline gives CDR1 SGHVS, CDR2 FQNEAQ. V was cut by 7 bases and J by 8 bases, with 21 bases left in between. This CDR3 comprises 15 residues. For the CDR3, the DNA is TGTGCCAGCACCCTGGTTGAAGGGATGGGAGAGCCCCAGCATTTT. The encoded protein is CASTLVEGMGEPQHF.

This chain links TRBV5-4 with TRBJ1-3; D call uncertain. CDR3 length: 15 residues. In germline, CDR1 is SGHNT, CDR2 YYREEE (reference sequence). V was trimmed by 0 bases and J by 0 bases, leaving 7 bases between them. CDR3 region: CASSLELSSGNTIYF. CDR3 coding DNA: TGTGCCAGCAGCTTGGAACTAAGCTCTGGAAACACCATATATTTT.

The chain carries TRBV27 and TRBJ1-1; 8 bases align to TRBD1. This CDR3 has 15 residues. J lost 0 bases, V lost 5 bases, and 5 bases had no gene match. Germline V lookup: CDR1 MNHEY, CDR2 SMNVEV (reference sequence). The CDR3 loop reads CASSRLGQVNTEAFF. The CDR3 region has the DNA TGTGCCAGCAGTCGTTTGGGACAGGTGAACACTGAAGCTTTCTTT.

The chain has TRBV29-1 and TRBJ2-2, with D perhaps TRBD1 (6 bases). The length of the CDR3 is 12 residues. Trimming cost V 7 bases and J 3 bases, with 9 bases left between them. Germline assignment: CDR1 SQVTM and CDR2 ANQGSEA. In nucleotides, the CDR3 is TGCAGCGGGGACACTTACACCGGGGAGCTGTTTTTT. It is translated as CSGDTYTGELFF.

This chain connects TRBV4-3 to TRBJ2-1, with 11 bases aligning to TRBD2. This CDR3 is built from 16 residues. Germline assignment: CDR1 LGHNA and CDR2 YSLEER. V dropped 3 bases and J dropped 5; count of bases not matched to a gene: 6. The CDR3 DNA reads TGCGCCAGCAGCCATATTAGCGGGAGGGAGAACAATGAGCAGTTCTTC. As protein: CASSHISGRENNEQFF.

V gene TRBV30 combines with J gene TRBJ2-7; 7 bases fit TRBD1. V was pared by 8 bases and J by 2 bases, with 12 bases of the junction left unmatched. Germline V lookup: CDR1 GTSNPN, CDR2 SVGIG (reference sequence). This CDR3 has 14 amino acids. CDR3 loop: CALDGWTGPYEQYF. CDR3 nucleotides: TGTGCCCTTGATGGTTGGACAGGTCCCTACGAGCAGTACTTC.

V usage is TRBV5-4 and J usage is TRBJ2-7; D gene uncertain. In germline, CDR1 is SGHNT, CDR2 YYREEE (reference sequence). This CDR3 contains 12 residues. V lost 3 bases and J lost 4, with 8 bases in between. CDR3 DNA sequence: TGTGCCAGCAGCTCACCAGAATACGAGCAGTACTTC. Translation: CASSSPEYEQYF.

The chain uses TRBV25-1 and TRBJ2-3, with 7 bases lining up with TRBD1. With 4 bases clipped from V and 0 bases from J, the junction kept 4 bases outside the gene matches. This CDR3 has 15 residues. From germline, CDR1 is MGHDK and CDR2 SYGVNS. This CDR3 is CASSAGQVSTDTQYF. The CDR3 nucleotides read TGTGCCAGCAGTGCCGGACAGGTTAGCACAGATACGCAGTATTTT. Using reference TRBV25-1 and TRBJ2-3 for the parts outside the CDR3, the full variable domain is EADIYQTPRYLVIGTGKKITLECSQTMGHDKMYWYQQDPGMELHLIHYSYGVNSTEKGDLSSESTVSRIRTEHFPLTLESARPSHTSQYLCASSAGQVSTDTQYFGPGTRLTVL.

This clone appeared a few times. The chain joins TRBV7-9 to TRBJ2-7; 7 bases align to TRBD1. Germline V CDR1 and CDR2: SEHNR, FQNEAQ (reference sequence). The CDR3 is 15 residues long. The J segment lost 6 bases and the V segment lost 4 bases, leaving 12 bases of the junction unmatched. The CDR3 here is CASSYPGTVSPEQYF. CDR3 DNA: TGTGCCAGCAGCTACCCCGGGACAGTCTCCCCCGAGCAGTACTTC.

The chain is built from TRBV19 and TRBJ2-2; D is unclear. This CDR3 spans 13 amino acids. Germline V lookup: CDR1 LNHDA, CDR2 SQIVND (reference sequence). Trimming removed 1 base from V and 5 bases from J, with 5 bases in between. CDR3 nucleotides: TGTGCCAGTAGTATAGCAGGAACCGGGGAGCTGTTTTTT. Translated, it gives CASSIAGTGELFF. The full variable domain, completed using reference TRBV19 and TRBJ2-2, is DGGITQSPKYLFRKEGQNVTLSCEQNLNHDAMYWYRQDPGQGLRLIYYSQIVNDFQKGDIAEGYSVSREKKESFPLTVTSAQKNPTAFYLCASSIAGTGELFFGEGSRLTVL.

V usage is TRBV5-1 and J usage is TRBJ1-1, with D perhaps matching TRBD1 (5 bases). V lost 1 base and J 5 bases, leaving 9 bases between the germline ends. The germline gives CDR1 SGHRS, CDR2 YFSETQ. CDR3 length equals 13 residues. For the CDR3, the DNA is TGCGCCAGCAGCTTGCAGGGTAGTACTGAAGCTTTCTTT. This codes for CASSLQGSTEAFF.

The rearrangement uses TRBV19 and TRBJ1-4; D is unresolved. CDR1 LNHDA and CDR2 SQIVND come from the germline V gene (reference sequence). This CDR3 spans 14 amino acids. The ends were cut back, 6 bases at V and 3 bases at J, with 11 bases in the middle. CDR3 nucleotides: TGTGCCAGTAGCTATGGGCACTCTAATGAAAAACTGTTTTTT. Translation gives CASSYGHSNEKLFF.

This rearrangement joins TRBV5-1 to TRBJ1-1; no firm D call. CDR1 and CDR2 from the germline V gene are SGHRS and YFSETQ. This CDR3 has 13 amino acids. Deletions cut 2 bases from V and 0 bases from J, with 5 bases between. This chain's CDR3 is CASSLQLNTEAFF. DNA for the CDR3: TGCGCCAGCAGCTTACAGCTGAACACTGAAGCTTTCTTT.